This T cell receptor beta chain was captured in a study of T cell responses to AZD1222 COVID-19 vaccine. Clones were read by immunoSEQ multiplex PCR, and TCRdb kept only the in-frame ones, dropping some. Of 75,000 to 95,000 clones in the sample, roughly 86% were seen once. The table lists this clone with a few counts. There are 18 residues in the CDR3. With V trimmed by 1 base and J by 2 bases, 9 bases remained unmatched. Looked up from germline, CDR1 is MNHEY and CDR2 is SMNVEV (reference sequence). The receptor was derived from an adult in good health. This chain links TRBV27 with TRBJ2-1, with 9 positions matching TRBD2. The specimen was peripheral blood, collected on day 0 of MenACWY control vaccination. The CDR3 is CASSLYRNSGGTYNEQFF. CDR3 in DNA: TGTGCCAGCAGTTTATATCGAAATAGCGGGGGAACCTACAATGAGCAGTTCTTC.